The rows below give T cell receptor beta chains drawn from one sample of a study of glioma-infiltrating T cells after dendritic cell vaccination. Data came from immunoSEQ multiplex PCR; TCRdb stores just in-frame clones and leaves some out. The table shows approximately 82,000 clones, with 80% to 90% occurring only once. Sequenced material: blood, taken before dendritic cell vaccination. These receptors were taken from a human donor with glioblastoma. Both conserved end residues are part of each CDR3. D genes are given only for firm matches. A clone size is listed for some rows: how often the clone was seen (once, few, many), or a class if it is expanded.

V,D,size,J,DNA,CDR3
TRBV7-2,TRBD1,.,TRBJ2-2,TGTGCCAGCAGCTTAGTAGGGACAGCGAACACCGGGGAGCTGTTTTTT,CASSLVGTANTGELFF
TRBV7-9,.,.,TRBJ2-3,TGTGCCAGCAGCTTGTTTGAAGGGGCCACAGATACGCAGTATTTT,CASSLFEGATDTQYF
TRBV5-1,.,.,TRBJ1-1,TGCGCCAGCAGCTTGGCCGGCCCCGGGAGGGGCACTGAAGCTTTCTTT,CASSLAGPGRGTEAFF
TRBV5-4,TRBD2,.,TRBJ2-3,TGTGCCAGCAGCACCGGACTAGCGGGAGGGCCTGGGGCGCAGTATTTT,CASSTGLAGGPGAQYF
TRBV10-2,TRBD2,.,TRBJ2-7,TGCGCCAGCAGTCCGGGACTAGGCGGGTGGGAGCAGTACTTC,CASSPGLGGWEQYF
TRBV5-4,TRBD2,.,TRBJ2-7,TGTGCCAGCAGCTTGGCAGCGGGAGGGCCTAGTTCCTACGAGCAGTACTTC,CASSLAAGGPSSYEQYF
TRBV4-1,TRBD1,once,TRBJ1-2,TGCGCCAGCAGCCAAGATCGGCTTTGGCCCCGACAGGGGCAGATGGATGGCTACACCTTC,CASSQDRLWPRQGQMDGYTF
TRBV2,.,.,TRBJ1-3,TGTGCCAGCAGCGTGGGAAACACCATATATTTT,CASSVGNTIYF
TRBV18,.,.,TRBJ2-7,TGTGCCAGCTCACCATTACAGGGTTCCTACGAGCAGTACTTC,CASSPLQGSYEQYF
TRBV10-2,.,.,TRBJ1-5,TGCGCCAGCGGGATCACAGGTGGCAATCAGCCCCAGCATTTT,CASGITGGNQPQHF
TRBV2,TRBD2,.,TRBJ2-1,TGTGCCAGCAGGGCTGGTACTAGCGGGGGTGAGCAGTTCTTC,CASRAGTSGGEQFF
TRBV10-1,TRBD2,.,TRBJ2-3,TGCGCCACCGGGAGGGCCAGAGATACGCAGTATTTT,CATGRARDTQYF
TRBV27,.,once,TRBJ1-5,TGTGCCAGCAGTTTTGCGAACAATCAGCCCCAGCATTTT,CASSFANNQPQHF
TRBV19,TRBD2,.,TRBJ2-3,TGTGCCAGTGGACTAGCGAGTGATACGCAGTATTTT,CASGLASDTQYF
TRBV4-1,.,.,TRBJ1-2,TGCGCCAGCAGCCAAGATTCAGGTAATATCTATGGCTACACCTTC,CASSQDSGNIYGYTF
TRBV15,.,.,TRBJ1-5,TGTGCCACCAGCAGCCAGAGCAATCAGCCCCAGCATTTT,CATSSQSNQPQHF
TRBV5-1,.,once,TRBJ2-3,TGCGCCAGCAGCTTTTACGGGACTAGCACAGATACGCAGTATTTT,CASSFYGTSTDTQYF
TRBV12-5,.,.,TRBJ2-2,TGTGCTAGTGGATTTTCTGGGGGCAGCGGGGAGCTGTTTTTT,CASGFSGGSGELFF
TRBV18,TRBD1,.,TRBJ1-2,TGTGCCAGCTCACCAGGGACAGGGGCCTATGGCTACACCTTC,CASSPGTGAYGYTF
TRBV7-6,TRBD1,.,TRBJ1-2,TGTGCCAGCAGCCCGGACAGGGGTCCCTCTGGCTACACCTTC,CASSPDRGPSGYTF
TRBV6-1,.,.,TRBJ1-2,TGTGCCAGCAGTGAAGTGGCGGGGGCCGGCTATGGCTACACCTTC,CASSEVAGAGYGYTF
TRBV2,.,.,TRBJ1-3,TGTGCCAGCAGTGAAGACGGGGCTGGAAACACCATATATTTT,CASSEDGAGNTIYF
TRBV2,TRBD2,few,TRBJ2-2,TGTGCCAGCGGAGGACTAGCGTTAAACACCGGGGAGCTGTTTTTT,CASGGLALNTGELFF
TRBV30,.,.,TRBJ2-6,TGTGCCTGGAGCAGGGGAAGCTACTCTGGGGCCAACGTCCTGACTTTC,CAWSRGSYSGANVLTF
TRBV5-4,.,once,TRBJ2-1,TGTGCCAGCAGCTTGGGTGGGCAGATCTACAATGAGCAGTTCTTC,CASSLGGQIYNEQFF
TRBV18,.,.,TRBJ2-2,TGTGCCAGCTCACCTTCAGTCGACACCGGGGAGCTGTTTTTT,CASSPSVDTGELFF
TRBV27,.,.,TRBJ2-3,TGTGCCAGCAGGCGCCTCGGCGGGGGCGGCACAGATACGCAGTATTTT,CASRRLGGGGTDTQYF
TRBV5-1,TRBD1,.,TRBJ2-5,TGCGCCAGCAGCTTGTACAGGGGAGAGACCCAGTACTTC,CASSLYRGETQYF
TRBV27,.,once,TRBJ1-2,TGTGCCAGCACCATTAACTATGGCTACACCTTC,CASTINYGYTF
TRBV5-4,TRBD1,.,TRBJ1-1,TGTGCCAGCAGCTCGGGACAGGGGAGATCCATGAACACTGAAGCTTTCTTT,CASSSGQGRSMNTEAFF
TRBV28,.,.,TRBJ1-6,TGTGCCAGCAGTCCCCCGGGAACCCGTAATTCACCCCTCCACTTT,CASSPPGTRNSPLHF
TRBV7-9,TRBD2,.,TRBJ2-7,TGTGCCAGCAGCTTAAGCGGGGGGGCCTACGAGCAGTACTTC,CASSLSGGAYEQYF
TRBV7-9,TRBD1,.,TRBJ2-3,TGTGCCAGCAGCTTATCGGAGGCAGGGGGCTTAGATACGCAGTATTTT,CASSLSEAGGLDTQYF
TRBV10-3,.,.,TRBJ2-7,TGTGCCATCTCGACGGGGGAGTCCGAGCAGTACTTC,CAISTGESEQYF
TRBV7-2,.,.,TRBJ1-2,TGTGCCAGCAGCTCCCCCGGACTAGGGGGCTACACCTTC,CASSSPGLGGYTF
TRBV11-2,.,.,TRBJ2-3,TGTGCCAGCAGCTTAGATCTGGGCGGGCGAGGCACAGATACGCAGTATTTT,CASSLDLGGRGTDTQYF
TRBV20-1,.,.,TRBJ1-2,TGCAGTGCCGGGACTGCGATGGGGTACACCTTC,CSAGTAMGYTF
TRBV19,.,.,TRBJ1-5,TGTGCCAGTAAAGTTGAGGCCCTTAGCAATCAGCCCCAGCATTTT,CASKVEALSNQPQHF
TRBV28,TRBD1,once,TRBJ1-2,TGTGCCAGCAGTTTAATGACAGGGTTAGGCTATGGCTACACCTTC,CASSLMTGLGYGYTF
TRBV6-1,.,.,TRBJ2-7,TGTGCCAGCAGTGCAAGACCCGGACAAGCCTACGAGCAGTACTTC,CASSARPGQAYEQYF